This record looks at one TCR beta chain sequence and its context. CDR3 size: 13 residues. Germline loops: CDR1 LGHNA, CDR2 YSLEER. V shed 1 base and J shed 3 bases, with 7 bases lying between them. Sequencing used immunoSEQ multiplex PCR; TCRdb keeps in-frame clones, though not all of them. The table includes fewer than 200,000 clones, 85% to 90% detected once. The record originates from a study of control samples from healthy donors and cancer patients. The TCR sequence derives from a woman aged 50 to 60 in good health. The sample was blood. The chain carries TRBV4-3 and TRBJ2-7; D unclear. CDR3 in amino acids: CASSQGINYEQYF. CDR3 nucleotide sequence: TGCGCCAGCAGCCAAGGGATCAACTACGAGCAGTACTTC.